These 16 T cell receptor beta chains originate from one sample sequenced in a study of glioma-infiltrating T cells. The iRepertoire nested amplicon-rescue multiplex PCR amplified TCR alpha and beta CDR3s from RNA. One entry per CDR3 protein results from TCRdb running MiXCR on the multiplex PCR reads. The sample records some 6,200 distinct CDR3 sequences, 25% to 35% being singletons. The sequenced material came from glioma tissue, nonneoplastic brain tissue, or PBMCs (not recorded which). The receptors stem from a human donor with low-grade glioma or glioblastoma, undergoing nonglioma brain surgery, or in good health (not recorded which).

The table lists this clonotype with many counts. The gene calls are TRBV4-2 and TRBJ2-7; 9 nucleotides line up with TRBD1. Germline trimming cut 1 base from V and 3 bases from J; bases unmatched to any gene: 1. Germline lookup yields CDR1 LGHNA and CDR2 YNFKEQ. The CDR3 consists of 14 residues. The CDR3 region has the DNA TGTGCCAGCAGCCAAGGGACAGGGGACTACGAGCAGTACTTC. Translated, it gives CASSQGTGDYEQYF.

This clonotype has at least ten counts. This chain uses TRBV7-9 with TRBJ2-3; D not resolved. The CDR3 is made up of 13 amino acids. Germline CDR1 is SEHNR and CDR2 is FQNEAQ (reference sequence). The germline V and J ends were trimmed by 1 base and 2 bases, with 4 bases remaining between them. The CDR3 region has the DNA TGTGCCAGCAGCTTAGTAACCACAGATACGCAGTATTTT. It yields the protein CASSLVTTDTQYF.

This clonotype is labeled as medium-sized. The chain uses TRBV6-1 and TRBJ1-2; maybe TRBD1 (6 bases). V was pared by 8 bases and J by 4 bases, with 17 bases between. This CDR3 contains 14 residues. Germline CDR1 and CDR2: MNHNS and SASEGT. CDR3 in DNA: TGTGCCAGCTCAGAGGGGGGGCGCGGCTATGGCTACACCTTC. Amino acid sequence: CASSEGGRGYGYTF.

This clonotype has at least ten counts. CDR3 loop: CASSPGLAGGTRDTQYF. CDR3 sequence (DNA): TGCGCCAGCAGCCCCGGACTAGCGGGAGGAACTAGAGATACGCAGTATTTT. The rearrangement joins TRBV5-1 to TRBJ2-3, with TRBD2 identical over 14 bases. The ends lost 4 bases at V and 5 bases at J; junction bases unmatched: 9. From germline, CDR1 is SGHRS and CDR2 YFSETQ. This CDR3 is 17 amino acids long.

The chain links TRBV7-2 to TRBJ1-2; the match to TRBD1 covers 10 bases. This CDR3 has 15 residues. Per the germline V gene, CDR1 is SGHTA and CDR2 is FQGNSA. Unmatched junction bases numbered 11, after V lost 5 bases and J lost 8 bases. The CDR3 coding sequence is TGTGCCAGCAGCCTAATTTACGGACAGGGGGAGGGCTACACCTTC. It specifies CASSLIYGQGEGYTF. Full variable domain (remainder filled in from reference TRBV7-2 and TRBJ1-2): GAGVSQSPSNKVTEKGKDVELRCDPISGHTALYWYRQSLGQGLEFLIYFQGNSAPDKSGLPSDRFSAERTGGSVSTLTIQRTQQEDSAVYLCASSLIYGQGEGYTFGSGTRLTVV.

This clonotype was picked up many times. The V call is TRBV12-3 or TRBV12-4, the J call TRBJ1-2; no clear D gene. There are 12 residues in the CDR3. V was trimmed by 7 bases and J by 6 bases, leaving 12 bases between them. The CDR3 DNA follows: TGTGCCAGCAATCCCGGAATGGATGGCTACACCTTC. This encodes CASNPGMDGYTF.

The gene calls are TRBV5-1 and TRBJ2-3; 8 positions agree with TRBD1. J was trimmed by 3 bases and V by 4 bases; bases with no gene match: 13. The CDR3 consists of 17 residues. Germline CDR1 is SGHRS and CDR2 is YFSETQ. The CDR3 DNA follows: TGCGCCAGCAGCCTAACAACAGGGGGAAGGAAAACAGATACGCAGTATTTT. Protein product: CASSLTTGGRKTDTQYF. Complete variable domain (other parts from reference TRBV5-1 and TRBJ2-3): KAGVTQTPRYLIKTRGQQVTLSCSPISGHRSVSWYQQTPGQGLQFLFEYFSETQRNKGNFPGRFSGRQFSNSRSEMNVSTLELGDSALYLCASSLTTGGRKTDTQYFGPGTRLTVL.

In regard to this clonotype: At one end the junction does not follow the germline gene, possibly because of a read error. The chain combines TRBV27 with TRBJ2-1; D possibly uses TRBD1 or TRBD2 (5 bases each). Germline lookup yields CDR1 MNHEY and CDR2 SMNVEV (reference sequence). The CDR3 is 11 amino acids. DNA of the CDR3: TGTTCCAGCGGCAGGGACAATGAGCAGTTCTTC. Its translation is CSSGRDNEQFF.

CDR3 DNA sequence: TGTGCCCTCCTTTGCCGCGGGACCTACAATGAGCAGTTCTTC. Translated, it gives CALLCRGTYNEQFF. The V call is TRBV27, the J call TRBJ2-1; possible D gene TRBD2, 6 bases. Germline loops: CDR1 MNHEY, CDR2 SMNVEV (reference sequence). V lost 11 bases and J lost 2, with 16 bases in between. This CDR3 region has 14 residues.

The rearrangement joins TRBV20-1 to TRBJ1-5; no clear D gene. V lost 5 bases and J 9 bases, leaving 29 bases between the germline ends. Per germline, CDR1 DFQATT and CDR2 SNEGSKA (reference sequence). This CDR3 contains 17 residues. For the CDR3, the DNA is TGCAGTGCTCGGGCCGTGTGCATGGCCCGTAGCACTCCGCCCCAGCATTTT. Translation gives CSARAVCMARSTPPQHF.

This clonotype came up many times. The CDR3 bases are TGTGCCAGCAGTTTTCTGACAGGAGCAGAGACCCAGTACTTC. Translation: CASSFLTGAETQYF. The chain couples TRBV12-3 or TRBV12-4 to TRBJ2-5; perhaps TRBD1 as D (6 bases). Trimming removed 3 bases from V and 4 bases from J, with 12 bases in between. The CDR3 sequence is 14 residues long.

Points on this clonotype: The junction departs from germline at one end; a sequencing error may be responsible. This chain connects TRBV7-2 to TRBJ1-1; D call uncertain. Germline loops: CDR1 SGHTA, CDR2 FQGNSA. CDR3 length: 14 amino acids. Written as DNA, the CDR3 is TGTGCCAGCAGCTTAAGTAACCTGAACACTGAAGCTTTATTT. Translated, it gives CASSLSNLNTEALF.

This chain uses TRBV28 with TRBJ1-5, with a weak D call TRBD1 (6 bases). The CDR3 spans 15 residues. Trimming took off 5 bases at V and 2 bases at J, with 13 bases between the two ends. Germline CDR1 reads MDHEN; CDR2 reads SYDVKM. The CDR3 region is CASSDREGGNQPQHF. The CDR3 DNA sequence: TGTGCCAGCAGTGATAGAGAGGGGGGCAATCAGCCCCAGCATTTT. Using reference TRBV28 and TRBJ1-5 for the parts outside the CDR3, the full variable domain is DVKVTQSSRYLVKRTGEKVFLECVQDMDHENMFWYRQDPGLGLRLIYFSYDVKMKEKGDIPEGYSVSREKKERFSLILESASTNQTSMYLCASSDREGGNQPQHFGDGTRLSIL.

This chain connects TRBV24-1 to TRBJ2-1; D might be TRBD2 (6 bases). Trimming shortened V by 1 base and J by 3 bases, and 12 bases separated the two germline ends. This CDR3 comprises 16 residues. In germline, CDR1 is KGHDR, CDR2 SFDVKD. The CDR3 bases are TGTGCCACCAGTGATTTAAGCGGGCCCAGCTACAATGAGCAGTTCTTC. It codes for CATSDLSGPSYNEQFF.

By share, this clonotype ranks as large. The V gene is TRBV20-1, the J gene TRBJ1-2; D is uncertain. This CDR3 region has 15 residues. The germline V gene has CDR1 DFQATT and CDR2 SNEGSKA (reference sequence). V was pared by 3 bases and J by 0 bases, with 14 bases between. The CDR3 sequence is CSARAPSGANYGYTF. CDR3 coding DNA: TGCAGTGCTAGGGCTCCTTCGGGCGCTAACTATGGCTACACCTTC.

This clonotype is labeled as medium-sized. The CDR3 DNA sequence: TGTGCCAGTAGAGACTGGGGTGGCTACACCTTC. It translates to CASRDWGGYTF. The chain employs TRBV19 and TRBJ1-2, with D hard to call. CDR3 length: 11 residues. Germline-derived CDR1 and CDR2 are LNHDA and SQIVND (reference sequence). With 6 bases removed from V and 7 bases from J, the gap between germline ends came to 9 bases.